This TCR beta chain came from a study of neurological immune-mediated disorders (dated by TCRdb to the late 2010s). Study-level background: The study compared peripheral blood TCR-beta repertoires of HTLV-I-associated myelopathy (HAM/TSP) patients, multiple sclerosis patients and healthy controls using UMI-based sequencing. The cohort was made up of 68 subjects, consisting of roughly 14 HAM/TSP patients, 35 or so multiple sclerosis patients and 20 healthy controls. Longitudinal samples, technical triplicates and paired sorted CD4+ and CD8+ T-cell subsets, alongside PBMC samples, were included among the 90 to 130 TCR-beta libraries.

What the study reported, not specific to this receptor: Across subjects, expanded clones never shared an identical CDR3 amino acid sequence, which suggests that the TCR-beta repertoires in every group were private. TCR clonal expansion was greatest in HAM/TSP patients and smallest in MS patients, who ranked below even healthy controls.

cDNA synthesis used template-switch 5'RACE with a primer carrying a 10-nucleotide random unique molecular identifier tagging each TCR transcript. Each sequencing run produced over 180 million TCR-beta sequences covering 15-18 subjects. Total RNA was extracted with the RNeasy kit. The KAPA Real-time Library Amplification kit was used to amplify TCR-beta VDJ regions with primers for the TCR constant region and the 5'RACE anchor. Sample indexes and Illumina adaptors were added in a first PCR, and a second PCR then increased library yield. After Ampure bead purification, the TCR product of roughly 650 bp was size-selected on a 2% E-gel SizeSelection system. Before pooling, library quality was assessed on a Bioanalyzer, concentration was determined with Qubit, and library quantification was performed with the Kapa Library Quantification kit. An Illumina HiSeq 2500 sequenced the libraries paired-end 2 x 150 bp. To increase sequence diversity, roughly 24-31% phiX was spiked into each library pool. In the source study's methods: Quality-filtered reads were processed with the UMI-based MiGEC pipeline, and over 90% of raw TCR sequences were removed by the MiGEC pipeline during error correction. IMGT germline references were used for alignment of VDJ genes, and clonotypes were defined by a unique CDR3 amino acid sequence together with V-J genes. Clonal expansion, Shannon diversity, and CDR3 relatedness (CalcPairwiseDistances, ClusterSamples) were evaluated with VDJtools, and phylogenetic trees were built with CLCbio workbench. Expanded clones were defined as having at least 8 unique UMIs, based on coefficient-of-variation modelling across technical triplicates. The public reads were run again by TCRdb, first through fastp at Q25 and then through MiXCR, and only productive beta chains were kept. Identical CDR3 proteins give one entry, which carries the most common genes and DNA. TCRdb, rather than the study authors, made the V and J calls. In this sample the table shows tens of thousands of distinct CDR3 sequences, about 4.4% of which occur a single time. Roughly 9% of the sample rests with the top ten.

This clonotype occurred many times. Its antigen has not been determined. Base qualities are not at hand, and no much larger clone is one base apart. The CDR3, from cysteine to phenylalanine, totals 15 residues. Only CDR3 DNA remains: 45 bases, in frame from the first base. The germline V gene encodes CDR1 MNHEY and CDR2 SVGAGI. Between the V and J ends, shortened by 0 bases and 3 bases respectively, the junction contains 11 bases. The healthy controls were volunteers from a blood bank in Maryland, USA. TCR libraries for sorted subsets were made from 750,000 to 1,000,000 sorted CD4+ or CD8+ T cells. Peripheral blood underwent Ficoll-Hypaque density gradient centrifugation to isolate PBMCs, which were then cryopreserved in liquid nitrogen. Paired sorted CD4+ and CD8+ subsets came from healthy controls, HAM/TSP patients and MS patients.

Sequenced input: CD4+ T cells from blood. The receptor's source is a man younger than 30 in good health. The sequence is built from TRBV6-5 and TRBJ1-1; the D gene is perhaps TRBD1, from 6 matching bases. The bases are TGTGCCAGCAGTTACTCTAGGGCAGGGGACACTGAAGCTTTCTTT. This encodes CASSYSRAGDTEAFF.